One and the same sample provided the 13 T cell receptor beta chains below, sequenced in a study of PD-1 blockade in mismatch repair-deficient tumors. This table comes from immunoSEQ multiplex PCR, and its TCRdb copy is limited to in-frame clones, with some not included. The sample has tens of thousands of clones, approximately 83% seen once. The sample was PBMCs, taken less than 40 weeks after starting pembrolizumab. Source of these receptors: an adult with mismatch repair-deficient cancer.

The rearrangement joins TRBV5-6 to TRBJ2-7; no clear D. Trimming pared 0 bases from V and 1 base from J, leaving 8 bases between. This CDR3 region has 14 residues. Germline values: CDR1 SGHDT, CDR2 YYEEEE. CDR3 in amino acids: CASSLARISYEQYF. The CDR3 DNA is TGTGCCAGCAGCTTGGCGAGGATTTCCTACGAGCAGTACTTC.

The chain uses TRBV7-9 and TRBJ2-1, with TRBD2 matching over 13 bases. Germline trimming cut 2 bases from V and 8 bases from J; bases unmatched to any gene: 6. The CDR3 runs 16 residues. Germline assignment: CDR1 SEHNR and CDR2 FQNEAQ (reference sequence). CDR3 residues: CASSLIATSGGDEQFF. DNA for the CDR3: TGTGCCAGCAGCTTAATCGCAACTAGCGGGGGGGATGAGCAGTTCTTC.

CDR3 sequence: CASSPTGTGLSGNTIYF. The CDR3 DNA sequence: TGTGCCAGCTCACCGACAGGGACAGGCCTCTCTGGAAACACCATATATTTT. V is TRBV18 and J is TRBJ1-3, with 8 bases matching TRBD1. This CDR3 region has 17 residues. CDR1 is KGHSH, CDR2 LQKENI, per germline. Trimming cost V 3 bases and J 0 bases; bases outside gene matches: 7.

The gene calls are TRBV5-1 and TRBJ1-2, with 7 bases identical to TRBD1. Per the germline V gene, CDR1 is SGHRS and CDR2 is YFSETQ. This CDR3 contains 15 residues. Trimming took 1 base from V and 2 from J; bases not matched to a gene: 5. CDR3 sequence reads: CASSLSPGQNYGYTF. CDR3 nucleotides: TGCGCCAGCAGCTTGTCACCGGGACAGAACTATGGCTACACCTTC.

This chain links TRBV6-5 with TRBJ1-2, with D perhaps TRBD1 (5 bases). CDR3 size: 16 residues. The germline V and J ends were trimmed by 0 bases and 3 bases, with 14 bases remaining between them. Germline-derived CDR1 and CDR2 are MNHEY and SVGAGI. The CDR3 here is CASSYSGGGDYYGYTF. In DNA form, the CDR3 reads TGTGCCAGCAGTTACTCCGGGGGTGGAGACTACTATGGCTACACCTTC.

The chain links TRBV28 to TRBJ1-1; a possible D gene is TRBD1 (5 bases). The CDR3 is made up of 17 amino acids. V was trimmed by 2 bases and J by 3 bases, leaving 19 bases between them. In germline, CDR1 is MDHEN, CDR2 SYDVKM. The CDR3 bases are TGTGCCAGCAGTTTAAAAGTCGCAGGGATCGGATACACTGAAGCTTTCTTT. It codes for CASSLKVAGIGYTEAFF.

The chain has TRBV10-3 and TRBJ1-5; perhaps TRBD1 as D (5 bases). V was trimmed by 5 bases and J by 0 bases, leaving 11 bases between them. The CDR3 runs 15 residues. Looked up from germline, CDR1 is ENHRY and CDR2 is SYGVKD. CDR3 DNA sequence: TGTGCCATCAGTACAGGCCCGGATAGCAATCAGCCCCAGCATTTT. It is translated as CAISTGPDSNQPQHF.

The rearrangement uses TRBV5-6 and TRBJ2-1; 7 bases match TRBD2. The CDR3 totals 13 residues. CDR1 is SGHDT, CDR2 YYEEEE, per germline. The V segment lost 4 bases and the J segment 2 bases; nucleotides outside the gene matches: 0. The CDR3 sequence: CASSSGTYNEQFF. The CDR3 DNA reads as TGTGCCAGCAGCAGCGGGACCTACAATGAGCAGTTCTTC. Full variable domain (rest looked up from reference TRBV5-6 and TRBJ2-1): DAGVTQSPTHLIKTRGQQVTLRCSPKSGHDTVSWYQQALGQGPQFIFQYYEEEERQRGNFPDRFSGHQFPNYSSELNVNALLLGDSALYLCASSSGTYNEQFFGPGTRLTVL.

This sequence joins TRBV7-9 and TRBJ2-1; D remains unclear. The CDR3 extends over 12 amino acids. Germline V gene sequence: CDR1 SEHNR, CDR2 FQNEAQ (reference sequence). The V end lost 5 bases, the J end lost 4 bases, and 6 bases lay between the germline ends. The CDR3 nucleotides are TGTGCCAGCAGCCCGACTTACAATGAGCAGTTCTTC. It encodes CASSPTYNEQFF.

The chain couples TRBV5-1 to TRBJ2-3, with unresolved D. V lost 1 base to trimming and J lost 0 bases, with 9 bases between them. Germline V lookup: CDR1 SGHRS, CDR2 YFSETQ. The CDR3 has 15 residues. CDR3 nucleotides: TGCGCCAGCAGCTTGAGTGCGGCTAGCACAGATACGCAGTATTTT. The encoded protein is CASSLSAASTDTQYF.

The chain couples TRBV18 to TRBJ1-2; 7 bases are a match to TRBD1. The length of the CDR3 is 14 residues. V lost 6 bases to trimming and J lost 0 bases; unmatched junction nucleotides: 4. CDR1 is KGHSH, CDR2 LQKENI, per germline. CDR3 amino acids: CASSATGSNYGYTF. The CDR3 coding sequence is TGTGCCAGCTCGGCGACAGGGTCTAACTATGGCTACACCTTC. Combining the CDR3 with reference TRBV18 and TRBJ1-2 gives the whole variable domain NAGVMQNPRHLVRRRGQEARLRCSPMKGHSHVYWYRQLPEEGLKFMVYLQKENIIDESGMPKERFSAEFPKEGPSILRIQQVVRGDSAAYFCASSATGSNYGYTFGSGTRLTVV.

The genes are TRBV6-5 and TRBJ2-1; 10 positions agree with TRBD2. J gave up 5 bases and V 10 bases, and 8 bases lay outside the gene matches. This CDR3 contains 14 residues. Germline V lookup: CDR1 MNHEY, CDR2 SVGAGI. This CDR3 reads CATISGRADNEQFF. The DNA for the CDR3 is TGTGCCACCATAAGCGGGAGGGCCGACAATGAGCAGTTCTTC.

V usage is TRBV5-1 and J usage is TRBJ1-1; weak D call: TRBD1 (5 bases). V gave up 2 bases and J gave up 5 bases, with 10 bases separating them. The CDR3 extends over 13 amino acids. Looked up from germline, CDR1 is SGHRS and CDR2 is YFSETQ. The CDR3 DNA follows: TGCGCCAGCAGCTTTTCAGGGTCGACTGAAGCTTTCTTT. Its translation is CASSFSGSTEAFF. The variable domain in full, with the rest retrieved from reference TRBV5-1 and TRBJ1-1, is KAGVTQTPRYLIKTRGQQVTLSCSPISGHRSVSWYQQTPGQGLQFLFEYFSETQRNKGNFPGRFSGRQFSNSRSEMNVSTLELGDSALYLCASSFSGSTEAFFGQGTRLTVV.